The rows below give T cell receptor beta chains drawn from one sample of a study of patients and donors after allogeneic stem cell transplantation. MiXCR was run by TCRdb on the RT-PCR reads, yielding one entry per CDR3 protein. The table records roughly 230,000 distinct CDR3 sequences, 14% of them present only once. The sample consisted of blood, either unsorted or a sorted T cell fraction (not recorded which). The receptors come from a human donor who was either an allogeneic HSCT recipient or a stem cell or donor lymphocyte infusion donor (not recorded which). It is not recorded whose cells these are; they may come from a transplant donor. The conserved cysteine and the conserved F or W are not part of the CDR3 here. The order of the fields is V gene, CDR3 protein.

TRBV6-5,ASGQGDETQY
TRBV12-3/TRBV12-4,ASSSGGVSTGELF
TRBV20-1,SARGTSGMNTQY
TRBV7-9,ASSPTDWGVDEKLF
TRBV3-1,ASSQASEQY
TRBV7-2,ASSFLAGMNTGELF
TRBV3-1,ASSLDGGRNTGELF
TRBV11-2,ASSLRQASAYNSPLH
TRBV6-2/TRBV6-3,ASSPRRTSGGTDTQY
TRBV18,ASSPRQGNIEQY
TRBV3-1,ASSQWGSGATDTQY